This T cell receptor (beta chain) was sequenced in a study of beta chain features in type 1 diabetes. In regard to this clone: The antigen is undetermined.

Regarding the study as a whole: When Type 1 diabetes patients were examined, their TCRB CDR3s proved moderately but significantly shorter in all four CD4+ subsets.

Of the isolated RNA, all was reverse transcribed, and so the sequenced material was expressed TCRB transcripts. Sequenced by immunoSEQ multiplex PCR; TCRdb stores in-frame clones only, minus some. In the table there are about 130,000 clones, around 9% of which are singletons. J gave up 2 bases and V 1 base, and 3 bases lay outside the gene matches. CDR3 size: 14 residues. Germline assignment: CDR1 SGDLS and CDR2 YYNGEE. The specimen was central memory CD4+ T cells from blood. This receptor was taken from a man aged 25-40 years with type 1 diabetes. The chain joins TRBV9 to TRBJ2-7; 7 nucleotides line up with TRBD2. The DNA of the CDR3 is TGTGCCAGCAGCGTATACAGCGGGGCCTACGAGCAGTACTTC. Amino acid sequence: CASSVYSGAYEQYF.